This entry lists 21 T cell receptor beta chains sequenced from one sample in a study of early T cells in non-severe SARS-CoV-2 infection. TCRdb processed the 5' RACE reads anew with MiXCR; each CDR3 protein has one entry. The sample yields about 110,000 distinct CDR3 sequences, approximately 12% seen once. Specimen: whole blood, collected at baseline. Source of these receptors: an adult who was a healthcare worker with PCR-confirmed SARS-CoV-2 infection or an uninfected control (not recorded which).

Only a few counts were recorded for this clonotype. The chain uses TRBV11-1 and TRBJ2-3; 8 bases agree with TRBD2. CDR3 size: 15 residues. CDR1 and CDR2 (germline): SGHAT, FQDESV (reference sequence). V dropped 8 bases and J dropped 1; count of bases not matched to a gene: 8. The CDR3 loop is CASRSQTSGTDTQYF. In nucleotides, the CDR3 is TGTGCCAGCCGGTCCCAGACTAGCGGCACAGATACGCAGTATTTT.

This clonotype turned up a few times. CDR3 protein: CASSAPGTDNSPLHF. CDR3 bases: TGTGCCAGCAGTGCGCCCGGGACAGATAATTCACCCCTCCACTTT. This rearrangement joins TRBV28 to TRBJ1-6; 7 bases agree with TRBD1. The CDR3 runs 15 residues. The germline gives CDR1 MDHEN, CDR2 SYDVKM. Trimming took 5 bases from V and 5 from J; bases not matched to a gene: 6.

This clonotype was seen only a few times. CDR3 region: CSARVIRAESSYNEQFF. The CDR3 DNA follows: TGCAGTGCTAGAGTTATCAGAGCGGAAAGCTCCTACAATGAGCAGTTCTTC. The V call is TRBV20-1, the J call TRBJ2-1, with D possibly matching TRBD2 (5 bases). Germline assignment: CDR1 DFQATT and CDR2 SNEGSKA (reference sequence). The CDR3 runs 17 residues. V lost 1 base and J lost 0, with 16 bases in between.

The chain carries TRBV11-1 and TRBJ2-5; weak D call: TRBD2 (5 bases). Trimming cost V 5 bases and J 2 bases, with 9 bases left between them. Per germline, CDR1 SGHAT and CDR2 FQDESV (reference sequence). The CDR3 totals 13 residues. The CDR3 loop is CASSRGLQETQYF. As DNA, the CDR3 is TGTGCCAGCAGCAGAGGACTTCAAGAGACCCAGTACTTC.

The V call is TRBV7-3, the J call TRBJ2-2; either TRBD1 or TRBD2 may supply D (5 bases each). The CDR3 length is 14 residues. Germline CDR1 SGHTA, CDR2 FQGTGA. Trimming took off 8 bases at V and 6 bases at J, with 16 bases between the two ends. This chain's CDR3 is CASCTGTNSGELFF. CDR3 sequence (DNA): TGTGCCAGCTGCACCGGGACCAACTCCGGGGAGCTGTTTTTT.

This chain connects TRBV30 to TRBJ1-2, with D perhaps matching TRBD1 (6 bases). Germline CDR1 GTSNPN, CDR2 SVGIG (reference sequence). The ends were cut back, 4 bases at V and 0 bases at J, with 15 bases in the middle. The CDR3 consists of 15 residues. CDR3 sequence (DNA): TGTGCCTGGACTTTCACGGCAGGGGCTAACTATGGCTACACCTTC. As protein: CAWTFTAGANYGYTF.

CDR3 DNA: TGCGCCAGCAGCTCTGAGAGCTCCTATAATTCACCCCTCCACTTT. Residues: CASSSESSYNSPLHF. V and J are TRBV5-1 and TRBJ1-6; no firm D call. V lost 3 bases and J 0 bases, leaving 7 bases between the germline ends. Germline V CDR1 and CDR2: SGHRS, YFSETQ. CDR3 length: 15 amino acids.

In its sample, this clonotype was seen a few times. This chain joins TRBV2 and TRBJ1-5, with 7 bases fitting TRBD1. The ends lost 6 bases at V and 0 bases at J; junction bases unmatched: 8. The CDR3 runs 16 residues. The germline V gene encodes CDR1 SNHLY and CDR2 FYNNEI. CDR3 loop: CASRGGQSNSNQPQHF. DNA of the CDR3: TGTGCCAGCAGAGGGGGACAGAGTAATAGCAATCAGCCCCAGCATTTT.

The chain employs TRBV19 and TRBJ2-1; the match to TRBD1 covers 7 bases. Per the germline V gene, CDR1 is LNHDA and CDR2 is SQIVND (reference sequence). The CDR3 covers 17 residues. V was clipped by 5 bases and J by 0 bases; unmatched bases: 10. CDR3 DNA sequence: TGTGCCAGTAGTCCGGGACAGCCTCAGAGCTCCTACAATGAGCAGTTCTTC. Protein: CASSPGQPQSSYNEQFF.

There are many counts of this clonotype. The rearrangement links TRBV11-2 to TRBJ2-7, with D unresolved. There are 12 residues in the CDR3. Germline assignment: CDR1 SGHAT and CDR2 FQNNGV. V dropped 5 bases and J dropped 4 bases, with 9 bases sitting between them. As DNA, the CDR3 is TGTGCCAGCAGCCGGACCTTATACGAGCAGTACTTC. It translates to CASSRTLYEQYF.

This clonotype was seen a handful of times. The V and J genes are TRBV18 and TRBJ1-1, with unresolved D. The CDR3 covers 20 residues. CDR1 and CDR2 (germline): KGHSH, LQKENI. Deletions cut 1 base from V and 0 bases from J, with 24 bases between. CDR3 sequence reads: CASSPRANLAAANMNTEAFF. CDR3 DNA: TGTGCCAGCTCACCACGCGCTAACTTGGCGGCAGCTAACATGAACACTGAAGCTTTCTTT.

This clonotype was counted only a few times. The rearrangement uses TRBV3-1 and TRBJ2-7; 10 nucleotides match TRBD1. CDR1 is LGHDT and CDR2 is YNNKEL in the germline V gene (reference sequence). The CDR3 is 15 amino acids. V dropped 1 base and J dropped 3; count of bases not matched to a gene: 3. CDR3 sequence reads: CASSQVDRGFYEQYF. The DNA for the CDR3 is TGTGCCAGCAGCCAAGTGGACAGGGGGTTCTACGAGCAGTACTTC.

V usage is TRBV5-1 and J usage is TRBJ2-2; perhaps TRBD1 as D (6 bases). The CDR3 consists of 15 residues. Trimming stripped 0 bases from V and 6 bases from J, with 12 bases between. Per the germline V gene, CDR1 is SGHRS and CDR2 is YFSETQ. The CDR3 nucleotides read TGCGCCAGCAGCTTGGAGGCAGGGGCCCCCGGGGAGCTGTTTTTT. Translated: CASSLEAGAPGELFF.

This clonotype was seen ten or more times. The chain employs TRBV27 and TRBJ2-1, with a tentative D call TRBD2 (5 bases). Trimming pared 7 bases from V and 7 bases from J, leaving 8 bases between. The length of the CDR3 is 11 residues. Germline CDR1 reads MNHEY; CDR2 reads SMNVEV (reference sequence). The CDR3 sequence is CASTSGNEQFF. The CDR3 coding sequence is TGTGCCAGCACGTCGGGGAATGAGCAGTTCTTC.

This clonotype was seen a handful of times. The V gene is TRBV4-1, the J gene TRBJ2-7; D is unclear. This CDR3 contains 13 residues. Trimming cost V 0 bases and J 4 bases, with 7 bases left between them. Germline lookup yields CDR1 MGHRA and CDR2 YSYEKL. The CDR3 DNA sequence: TGCGCCAGCAGCCAAGATTCCGGGTACGAGCAGTACTTC. Its protein product is CASSQDSGYEQYF.

This clonotype was detected a few times. The chain combines TRBV30 with TRBJ2-1; the D is unclear. Germline CDR1 reads GTSNPN; CDR2 reads SVGIG (reference sequence). V was trimmed by 0 bases and J by 2 bases, leaving 11 bases between them. This CDR3 contains 15 residues. In DNA form, the CDR3 reads TGTGCCTGGAGTGTCAGTTCCCTCCCCTACAATGAGCAGTTCTTC. Protein: CAWSVSSLPYNEQFF.

The chain combines TRBV20-1 with TRBJ1-1; D unresolved. Trimming left V 0 bases short and J 0 bases short, with 8 bases between. The CDR3 is made up of 14 amino acids. Germline V CDR1 and CDR2: DFQATT, SNEGSKA (reference sequence). CDR3 coding DNA: TGCAGTGCTAGAGATCGGAGGGTGAACACTGAAGCTTTCTTT. Protein: CSARDRRVNTEAFF.

This sequence joins TRBV4-1 and TRBJ2-1; TRBD2 might be the D (5 bases). Per germline, CDR1 MGHRA and CDR2 YSYEKL. The V end was cut by 0 bases, the J end by 9 bases, with 18 bases between. The CDR3 contains 16 residues. This chain's CDR3 is CASSQDSPAAYGEQFF. CDR3 in DNA: TGCGCCAGCAGCCAAGATAGTCCAGCGGCCTACGGTGAGCAGTTCTTC.

This clonotype occurred many times. The chain has TRBV2 and TRBJ1-5; D uncertain. Looked up from germline, CDR1 is SNHLY and CDR2 is FYNNEI. V lost 6 bases and J lost 0, with 12 bases in between. The length of the CDR3 is 15 residues. In DNA form, the CDR3 reads TGTGCCAGCAGCTACCAACAGATTAGCAATCAGCCCCAGCATTTT. Translating it yields CASSYQQISNQPQHF. The full variable domain, completed using reference TRBV2 and TRBJ1-5, is EPEVTQTPSHQVTQMGQEVILRCVPISNHLYFYWYRQILGQKVEFLVSFYNNEISEKSEIFDDQFSVERPDGSNFTLKIRSTKLEDSAMYFCASSYQQISNQPQHFGDGTRLSIL.

In DNA, the CDR3 is TGTGCCAGCAGCTTCGCCACCGGTAATCAGCCCCAGCATTTT. Amino acid sequence: CASSFATGNQPQHF. J is TRBJ1-5 and V is TRBV5-6; no firm D call. The germline V and J ends were trimmed by 2 bases and 4 bases, with 10 bases remaining between them. Germline values: CDR1 SGHDT, CDR2 YYEEEE. CDR3 size: 14 residues.

This clonotype has more than one count but fewer than ten. The chain couples TRBV6-1 to TRBJ2-2; TRBD2 aligns across 7 bases. CDR1 is MNHNS and CDR2 is SASEGT in the germline V gene. The CDR3 runs to 15 residues. V trimming: 2 bases; J trimming: 5 bases; junction bases outside the gene matches: 5. CDR3 in DNA: TGTGCCAGCAGTGAATTGACCGGGGGGACCGGGGAGCTGTTTTTT. This translates into CASSELTGGTGELFF.